Listed below are T cell receptor beta chains from one sample, sequenced in a study of graft-versus-host responses after intestinal transplantation. Repertoires were generated with immunoSEQ multiplex PCR, while TCRdb's copy carries only in-frame clones and drops some. The sample yields about 85,000 clones, around 90% seen once. These receptors' antigens are unknown. The material was unstimulated CD8+ T cells sorted from spleen or lymph node cells, obtained before transplant. These receptors all stem from a human donor who was the organ donor for an intestinal transplant. Each CDR3 is given with its conserved first and last residue. A D gene is named only where the DNA matches it firmly. Some rows have no size entry. The others give once, few or many, or a class for an expanded clone.

v_call	j_call	clone_size	d_call	cdr3_aa	cdr3_nt
TRBV14	TRBJ2-5	NA	TRBD1	CASSQGQGSQETQYF	TGTGCCAGCAGCCAAGGACAGGGAAGCCAAGAGACCCAGTACTTC
TRBV18	TRBJ2-7	NA	NA	CASSRWRGPYEQYF	TGTGCCAGCTCACGTTGGCGGGGCCCCTACGAGCAGTACTTC
TRBV9	TRBJ2-1	few	TRBD2	CASSVSAGGANEQFF	TGTGCCAGCAGCGTATCCGCGGGAGGAGCGAATGAGCAGTTCTTC
TRBV4-1	TRBJ2-7	NA	TRBD1	CASSQSTPGGSYEQYF	TGCGCCAGCAGCCAATCCACGCCAGGGGGCTCCTACGAGCAGTACTTC
TRBV6-1	TRBJ2-1	NA	NA	CASSEYPTEGNEQFF	TGTGCCAGCAGTGAATACCCCACCGAGGGGAATGAGCAGTTCTTC
TRBV7-9	TRBJ2-7	NA	NA	CASSGGRYEQYF	TGTGCCAGCAGCGGGGGACGTTACGAGCAGTACTTC
TRBV7-9	TRBJ2-3	NA	TRBD2	CASSLPLQREFTDTQYF	TGTGCCAGCAGCTTACCGCTGCAGCGGGAGTTCACAGATACGCAGTATTTT
TRBV5-5	TRBJ2-7	NA	TRBD1	CASNPPGQGYEQYF	TGTGCCAGCAACCCACCGGGACAGGGGTACGAGCAGTACTTC
TRBV11-2	TRBJ2-7	once	TRBD1	CASSPSTGEQYF	TGTGCCAGCAGCCCATCGACAGGGGAGCAGTACTTC
TRBV5-1	TRBJ2-1	NA	NA	CASSLPPYNEQFF	TGCGCCAGCAGCTTGCCGCCATACAATGAGCAGTTCTTC
TRBV18	TRBJ2-7	NA	NA	CASSPGIYEQYF	TGTGCCAGCTCACCCGGGATCTACGAGCAGTACTTC
TRBV7-8	TRBJ1-1	NA	NA	CASSPRGQGRTEAFF	TGTGCCAGCAGCCCGCGGGGTCAGGGAAGGACTGAGGCTTTCTTT
TRBV27	TRBJ2-7	NA	TRBD2	CASSLGTSGRSRYEQYF	TGTGCCAGCAGTTTAGGGACTAGCGGGAGGAGTAGGTACGAGCAGTACTTC
TRBV2	TRBJ2-3	NA	TRBD2	CASRDGGASHTDTQYF	TGTGCCAGCAGAGACGGGGGGGCCTCCCACACAGATACGCAGTATTTT
TRBV27	TRBJ1-2	NA	TRBD1	CASSTIGGRVGYTF	TGTGCCAGCAGTACTATAGGGGGCAGGGTTGGCTACACCTTC
TRBV27	TRBJ1-5	few	NA	CASSPSPFSNQPQHF	TGTGCCAGCAGTCCGTCCCCCTTTAGCAATCAGCCCCAGCATTTT
TRBV5-6	TRBJ2-7	once	NA	CASSLADTPYEQYF	TGTGCCAGCAGCTTGGCGGACACTCCCTACGAGCAGTACTTC
TRBV29-1	TRBJ2-1	medium-sized	TRBD2	CSVSGTSGNNEQFF	TGCAGCGTTAGCGGGACTAGCGGAAACAATGAGCAGTTCTTC